The source of this TCR beta chain is a study of OX40 agonist ivuxolimab in advanced cancers. Overall study results and limits: Mean expanded clone counts were higher in CD8+ than CD4+ T cells. The authors did not determine the antigen specificity of the expanded peripheral T cells.

Germline loops: CDR1 MNHEY, CDR2 SMNVEV (reference sequence). This CDR3 is built from 13 residues. V shed 3 bases and J shed 5 bases, with 8 bases lying between them. Repertoires were generated with immunoSEQ multiplex PCR, while TCRdb's copy carries only in-frame clones and drops some. The sample consists of 48,000 or so clones, around 90% of them appearing once. Comments on this clone: Antigen specificity is unknown.

The rearrangement links TRBV27 to TRBJ2-1; D gene uncertain. The material sequenced was CD4+ or CD8+ T cells sorted from blood, taken in a trial of the OX40 agonist ivuxolimab. This sequence originates from an adult with an advanced solid tumor such as melanoma, head and neck, liver or kidney cancer. CDR3 sequence reads: CASSFNTNNEQFF. CDR3 DNA sequence: TGTGCCAGCAGTTTCAACACGAACAATGAGCAGTTCTTC.